This T cell receptor (beta chain) was documented in a study of T cell responses to AZD1222 COVID-19 vaccine. Study-wide background: Second-dose timings of about 4 or about 12 weeks were pooled.

Study conclusions and caveats: A mostly white British donor set with more females was recruited, and clonal diversity was possibly underestimated. No repertoire was sampled before or during the peak T cell response, only after it.

Here immunoSEQ multiplex PCR was the method, and the copy in TCRdb shows in-frame clones only, minus some. This sample has over 55,000 clones, with around 84% found just once. Of note for this clone: What it binds is unknown.

The V end lost 2 bases, the J end lost 8 bases, and 10 bases lay between the germline ends. Looked up from germline, CDR1 is LGHDT and CDR2 is YNNKEL (reference sequence). The CDR3 contains 13 residues. The TCR originated in an adult in good health. This chain joins TRBV3-1 (or the pseudogene TRBV3-2) and TRBJ2-4; TRBD1 is a possible D gene (5 bases). This sample comprised peripheral blood, obtained on day 0 of AZD1222 vaccination. The CDR3 DNA is TGTGCCAGCAGCCAACAGGGTGCGGACATTCAGTACTTC. Its translation: CASSQQGADIQYF.